This T cell receptor (beta chain) was obtained from a study of STAT3 mutations in large granular lymphocyte leukemia. Germline lookup yields CDR1 KGHSH and CDR2 LQKENI. The CDR3 is 15 residues long. V was pared by 8 bases and J by 3 bases, with 11 bases of the junction left unmatched. Study observations and caveats: Every T-LGLL patient had at least one immunodominant TCRbeta clonotype.

TCRdb keeps only in-frame clones here, not all; method: immunoSEQ multiplex PCR. This repertoire shows 5,000 to 6,000 clones, roughly 94% found once; its top ten account for more than 25%. In the case of this clone: Its antigen is not known.

Sequencing input: peripheral blood mononuclear cells. The chain is built from TRBV18 and TRBJ1-2, with TRBD1 matching over 8 bases. The receptor was derived from a man aged 60-69 years with T-cell large granular lymphocyte leukemia. Some clones in this sample may be carry-over from other donors' samples. CDR3 sequence (DNA): TGTGCCAGCCAATTCCAGGGGGCCGGCGACTATGGCTACACCTTC. Translating gives CASQFQGAGDYGYTF. Combining the CDR3 with reference TRBV18 and TRBJ1-2 gives the whole variable domain NAGVMQNPRHLVRRRGQEARLRCSPMKGHSHVYWYRQLPEEGLKFMVYLQKENIIDESGMPKERFSAEFPKEGPSILRIQQVVRGDSAAYFCASQFQGAGDYGYTFGSGTRLTVV.